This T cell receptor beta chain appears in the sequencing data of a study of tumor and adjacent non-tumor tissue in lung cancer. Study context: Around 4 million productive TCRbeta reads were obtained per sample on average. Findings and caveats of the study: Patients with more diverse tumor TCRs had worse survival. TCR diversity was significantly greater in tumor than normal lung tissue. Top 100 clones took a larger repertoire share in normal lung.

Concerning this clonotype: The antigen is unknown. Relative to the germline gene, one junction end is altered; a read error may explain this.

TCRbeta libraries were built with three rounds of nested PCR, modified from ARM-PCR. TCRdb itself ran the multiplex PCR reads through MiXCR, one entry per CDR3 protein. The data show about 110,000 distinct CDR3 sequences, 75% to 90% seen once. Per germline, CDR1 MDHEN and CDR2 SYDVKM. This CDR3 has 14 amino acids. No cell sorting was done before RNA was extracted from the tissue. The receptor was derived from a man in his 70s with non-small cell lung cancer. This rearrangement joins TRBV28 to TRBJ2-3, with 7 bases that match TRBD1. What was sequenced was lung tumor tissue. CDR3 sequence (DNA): TGTGTCAGCAGTACTCGGGACAGAATAGATACGCAGTATTTT. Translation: CVSSTRDRIDTQYF.